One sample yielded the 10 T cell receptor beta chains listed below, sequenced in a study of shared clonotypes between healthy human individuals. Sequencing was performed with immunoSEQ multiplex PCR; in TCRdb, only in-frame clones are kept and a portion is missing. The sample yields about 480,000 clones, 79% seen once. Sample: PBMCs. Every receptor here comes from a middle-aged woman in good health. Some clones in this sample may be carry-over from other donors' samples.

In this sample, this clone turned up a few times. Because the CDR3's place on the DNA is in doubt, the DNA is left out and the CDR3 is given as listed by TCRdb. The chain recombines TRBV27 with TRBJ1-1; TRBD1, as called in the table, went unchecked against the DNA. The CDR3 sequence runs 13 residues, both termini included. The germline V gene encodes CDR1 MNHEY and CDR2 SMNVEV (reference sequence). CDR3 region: CASSFLADTEAFF.

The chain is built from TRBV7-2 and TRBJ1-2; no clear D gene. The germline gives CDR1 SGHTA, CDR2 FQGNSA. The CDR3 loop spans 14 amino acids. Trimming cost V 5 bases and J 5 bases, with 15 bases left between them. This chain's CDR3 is CASSPDRGGYGYTF. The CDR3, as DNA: TGTGCCAGCAGCCCAGATCGGGGTGGGTATGGCTACACCTTC.

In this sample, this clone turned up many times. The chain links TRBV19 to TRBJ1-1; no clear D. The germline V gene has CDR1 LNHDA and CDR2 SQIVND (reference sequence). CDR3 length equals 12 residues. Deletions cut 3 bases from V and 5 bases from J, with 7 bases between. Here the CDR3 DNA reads TGTGCCAGTAGTATGTTGGGAACTGAAGCTTTCTTT. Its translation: CASSMLGTEAFF.

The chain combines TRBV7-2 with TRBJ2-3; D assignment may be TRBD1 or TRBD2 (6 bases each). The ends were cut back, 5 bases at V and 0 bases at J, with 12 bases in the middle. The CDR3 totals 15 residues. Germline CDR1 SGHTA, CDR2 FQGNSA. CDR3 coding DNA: TGTGCCAGCAGCCAAGGGGGGCGAAGCACAGATACGCAGTATTTT. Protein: CASSQGGRSTDTQYF.

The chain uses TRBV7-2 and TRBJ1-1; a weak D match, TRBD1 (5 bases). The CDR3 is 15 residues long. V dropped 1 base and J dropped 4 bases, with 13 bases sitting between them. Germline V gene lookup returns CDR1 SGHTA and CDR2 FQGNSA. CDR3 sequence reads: CASSLVGAAGTEAFF. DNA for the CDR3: TGTGCCAGCAGCTTAGTAGGGGCGGCCGGCACTGAAGCTTTCTTT.

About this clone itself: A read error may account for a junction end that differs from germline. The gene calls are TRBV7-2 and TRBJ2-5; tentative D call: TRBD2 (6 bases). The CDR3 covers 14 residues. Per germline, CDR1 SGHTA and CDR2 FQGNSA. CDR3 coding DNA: TGTGCTAGCAGCCACAGCGGGCGACAAGAGACCCAGTACTTC. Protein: CASSHSGRQETQYF.

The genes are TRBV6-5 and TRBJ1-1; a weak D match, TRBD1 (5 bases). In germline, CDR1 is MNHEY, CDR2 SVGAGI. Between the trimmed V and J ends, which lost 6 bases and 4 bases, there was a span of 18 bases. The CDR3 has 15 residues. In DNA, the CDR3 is TGTGCCAGCAGACAACGGGGCGTTGGAGGCACTGAAGCTTTCTTT. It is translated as CASRQRGVGGTEAFF.

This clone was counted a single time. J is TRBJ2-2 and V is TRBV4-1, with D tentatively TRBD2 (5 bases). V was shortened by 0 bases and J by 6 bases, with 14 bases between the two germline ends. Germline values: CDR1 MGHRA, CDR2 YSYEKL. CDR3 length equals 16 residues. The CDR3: CASSQDAQVGAGELFF. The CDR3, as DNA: TGCGCCAGCAGCCAAGATGCCCAGGTCGGGGCCGGGGAGCTGTTTTTT.

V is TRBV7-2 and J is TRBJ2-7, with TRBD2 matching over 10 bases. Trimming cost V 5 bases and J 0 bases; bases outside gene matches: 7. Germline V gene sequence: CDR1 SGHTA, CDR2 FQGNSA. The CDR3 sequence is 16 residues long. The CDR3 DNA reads TGTGCCAGCAGCCCAGATCGGACTAGCGGCTCCTACGAGCAGTACTTC. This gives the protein CASSPDRTSGSYEQYF.

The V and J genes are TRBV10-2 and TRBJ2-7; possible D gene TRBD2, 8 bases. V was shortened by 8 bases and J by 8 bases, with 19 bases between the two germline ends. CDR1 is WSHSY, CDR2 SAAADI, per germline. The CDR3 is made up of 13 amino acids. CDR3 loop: CASGGGLGGQQYF. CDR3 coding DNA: TGCGCCAGCGGGGGGGGACTAGGGGGCCAGCAGTACTTC.